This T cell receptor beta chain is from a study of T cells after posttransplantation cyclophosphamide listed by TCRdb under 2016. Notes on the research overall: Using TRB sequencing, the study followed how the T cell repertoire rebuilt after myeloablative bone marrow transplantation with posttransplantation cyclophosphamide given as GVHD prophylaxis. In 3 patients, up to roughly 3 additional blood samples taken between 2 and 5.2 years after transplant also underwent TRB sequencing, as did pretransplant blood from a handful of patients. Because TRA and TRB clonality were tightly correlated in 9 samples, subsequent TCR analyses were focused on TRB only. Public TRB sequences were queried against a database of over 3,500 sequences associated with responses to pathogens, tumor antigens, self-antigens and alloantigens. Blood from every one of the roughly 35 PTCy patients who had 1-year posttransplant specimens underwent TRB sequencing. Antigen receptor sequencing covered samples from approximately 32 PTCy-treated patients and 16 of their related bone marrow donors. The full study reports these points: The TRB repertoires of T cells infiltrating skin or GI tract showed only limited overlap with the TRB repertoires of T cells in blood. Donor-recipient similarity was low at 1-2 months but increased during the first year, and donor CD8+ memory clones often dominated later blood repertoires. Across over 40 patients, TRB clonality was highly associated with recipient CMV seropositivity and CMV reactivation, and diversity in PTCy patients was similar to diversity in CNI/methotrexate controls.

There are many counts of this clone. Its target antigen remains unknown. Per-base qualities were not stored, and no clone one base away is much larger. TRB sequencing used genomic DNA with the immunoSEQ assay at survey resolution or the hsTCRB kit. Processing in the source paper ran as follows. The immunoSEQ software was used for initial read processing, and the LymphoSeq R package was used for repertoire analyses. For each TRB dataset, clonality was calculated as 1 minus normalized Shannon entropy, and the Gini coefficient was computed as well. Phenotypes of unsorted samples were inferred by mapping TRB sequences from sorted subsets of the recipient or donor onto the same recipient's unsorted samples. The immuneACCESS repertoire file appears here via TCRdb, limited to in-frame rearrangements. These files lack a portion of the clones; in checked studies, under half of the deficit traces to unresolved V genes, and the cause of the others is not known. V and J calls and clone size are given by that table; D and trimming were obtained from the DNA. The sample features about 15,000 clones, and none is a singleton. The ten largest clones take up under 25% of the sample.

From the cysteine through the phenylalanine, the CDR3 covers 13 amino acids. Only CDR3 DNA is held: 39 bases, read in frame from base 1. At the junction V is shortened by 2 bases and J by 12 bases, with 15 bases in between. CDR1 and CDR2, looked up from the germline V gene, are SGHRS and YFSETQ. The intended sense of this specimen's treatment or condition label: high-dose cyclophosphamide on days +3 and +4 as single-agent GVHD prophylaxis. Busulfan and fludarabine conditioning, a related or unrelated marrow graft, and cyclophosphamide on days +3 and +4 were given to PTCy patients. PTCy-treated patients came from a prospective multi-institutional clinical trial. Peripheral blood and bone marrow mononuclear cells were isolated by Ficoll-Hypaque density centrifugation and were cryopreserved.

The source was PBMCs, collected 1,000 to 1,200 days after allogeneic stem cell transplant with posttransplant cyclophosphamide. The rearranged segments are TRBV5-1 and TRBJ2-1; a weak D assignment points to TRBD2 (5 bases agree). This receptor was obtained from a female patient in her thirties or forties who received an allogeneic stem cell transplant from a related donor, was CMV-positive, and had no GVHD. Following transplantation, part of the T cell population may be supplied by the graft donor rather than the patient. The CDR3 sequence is CASSFPNREGQFF. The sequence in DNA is TGCGCCAGCAGCTTTCCGAATCGCGAGGGGCAGTTCTTC.